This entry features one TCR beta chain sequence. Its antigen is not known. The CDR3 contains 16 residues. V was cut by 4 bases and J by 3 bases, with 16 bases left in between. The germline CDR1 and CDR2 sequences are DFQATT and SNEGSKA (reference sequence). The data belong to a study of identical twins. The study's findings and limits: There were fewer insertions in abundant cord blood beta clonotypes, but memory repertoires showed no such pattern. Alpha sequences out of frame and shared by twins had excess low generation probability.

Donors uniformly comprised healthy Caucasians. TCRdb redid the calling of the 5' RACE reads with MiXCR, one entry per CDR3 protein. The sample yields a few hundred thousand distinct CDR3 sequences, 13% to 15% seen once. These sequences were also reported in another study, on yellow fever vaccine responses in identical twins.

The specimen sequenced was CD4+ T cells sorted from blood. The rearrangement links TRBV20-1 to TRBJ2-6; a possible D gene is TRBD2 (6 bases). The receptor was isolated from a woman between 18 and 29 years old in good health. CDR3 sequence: CSATPGVSGGANVLTF. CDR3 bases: TGCAGTGCTACTCCGGGGGTCTCAGGTGGGGCCAACGTCCTGACTTTC.